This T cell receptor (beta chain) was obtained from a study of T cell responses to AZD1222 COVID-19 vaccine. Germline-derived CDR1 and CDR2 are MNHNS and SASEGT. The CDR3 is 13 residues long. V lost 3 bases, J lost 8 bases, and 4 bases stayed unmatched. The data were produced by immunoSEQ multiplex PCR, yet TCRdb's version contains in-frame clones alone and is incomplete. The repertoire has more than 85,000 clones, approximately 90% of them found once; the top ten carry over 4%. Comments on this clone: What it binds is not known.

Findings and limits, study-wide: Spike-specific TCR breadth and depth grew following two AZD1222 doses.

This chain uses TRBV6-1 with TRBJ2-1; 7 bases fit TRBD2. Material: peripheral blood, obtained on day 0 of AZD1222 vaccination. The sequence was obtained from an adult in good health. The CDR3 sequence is CASSERTRDEQFF. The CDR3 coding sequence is TGTGCCAGCAGTGAGCGGACTAGGGATGAGCAGTTCTTC.